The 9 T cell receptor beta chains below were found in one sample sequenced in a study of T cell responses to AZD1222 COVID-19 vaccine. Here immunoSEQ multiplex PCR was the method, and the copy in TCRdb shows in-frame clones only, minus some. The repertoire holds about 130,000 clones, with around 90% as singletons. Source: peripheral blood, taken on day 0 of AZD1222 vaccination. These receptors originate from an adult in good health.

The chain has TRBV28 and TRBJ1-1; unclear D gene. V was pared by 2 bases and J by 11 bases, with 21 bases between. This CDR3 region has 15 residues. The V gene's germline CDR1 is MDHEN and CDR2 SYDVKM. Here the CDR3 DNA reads TGTGCCAGCAGTTTAGGCCTCAATTTCGGGCATGGGGCTTTCTTT. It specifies CASSLGLNFGHGAFF.

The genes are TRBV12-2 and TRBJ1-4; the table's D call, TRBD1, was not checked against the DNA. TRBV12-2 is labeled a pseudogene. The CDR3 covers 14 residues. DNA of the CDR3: TGTGCAAGTCGCTTAGGGGGGCGCGTTGAAAAACTGTTTTTT. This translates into CASRLGGRVEKLFF.

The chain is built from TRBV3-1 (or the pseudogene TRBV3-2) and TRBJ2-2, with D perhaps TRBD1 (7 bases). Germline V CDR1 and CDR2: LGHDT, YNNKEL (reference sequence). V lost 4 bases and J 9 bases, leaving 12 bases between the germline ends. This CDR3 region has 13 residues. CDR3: CASSPQGGWELFF. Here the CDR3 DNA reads TGTGCCAGCAGCCCTCAGGGGGGTTGGGAGCTGTTTTTT.

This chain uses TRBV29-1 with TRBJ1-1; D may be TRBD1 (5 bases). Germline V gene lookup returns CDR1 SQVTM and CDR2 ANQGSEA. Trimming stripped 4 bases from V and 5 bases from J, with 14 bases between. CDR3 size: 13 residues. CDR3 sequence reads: CSVAPGYLTEAFF. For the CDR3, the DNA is TGCAGCGTTGCCCCAGGGTACCTAACTGAAGCTTTCTTT.

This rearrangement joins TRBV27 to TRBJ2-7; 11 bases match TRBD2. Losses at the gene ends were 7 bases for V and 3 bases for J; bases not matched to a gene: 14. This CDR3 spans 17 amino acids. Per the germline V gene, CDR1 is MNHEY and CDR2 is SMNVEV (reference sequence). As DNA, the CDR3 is TGTGCCAGCACCTCCCTCTTAGCGGGAGGGCCTAACTACGAGCAGTACTTC. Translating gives CASTSLLAGGPNYEQYF.

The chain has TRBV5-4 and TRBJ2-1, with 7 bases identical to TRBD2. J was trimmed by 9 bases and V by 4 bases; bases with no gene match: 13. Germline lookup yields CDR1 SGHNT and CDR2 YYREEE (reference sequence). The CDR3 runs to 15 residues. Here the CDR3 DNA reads TGTGCCAGCAGCCTCTCGTCTTTAGCGGGCCGTGAGCAGTTCTTC. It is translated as CASSLSSLAGREQFF. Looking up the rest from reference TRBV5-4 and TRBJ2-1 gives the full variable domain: ETGVTQSPTHLIKTRGQQVTLRCSSQSGHNTVSWYQQALGQGPQFIFQYYREEENGRGNFPPRFSGLQFPNYSSELNVNALELDDSALYLCASSLSSLAGREQFFGPGTRLTVL.

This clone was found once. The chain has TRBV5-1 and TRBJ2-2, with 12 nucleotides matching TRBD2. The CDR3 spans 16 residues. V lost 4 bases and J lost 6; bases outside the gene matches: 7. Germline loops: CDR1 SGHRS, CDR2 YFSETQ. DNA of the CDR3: TGCGCCAGCAGCCCCCCACTAGCGGGGGGTTCCGGGGAGCTGTTTTTT. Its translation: CASSPPLAGGSGELFF. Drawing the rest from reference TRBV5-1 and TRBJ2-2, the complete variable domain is KAGVTQTPRYLIKTRGQQVTLSCSPISGHRSVSWYQQTPGQGLQFLFEYFSETQRNKGNFPGRFSGRQFSNSRSEMNVSTLELGDSALYLCASSPPLAGGSGELFFGEGSRLTVL.

CDR3: CASSTMTETEAFF. CDR3 bases: TGTGCCAGCAGTACAATGACAGAGACTGAAGCTTTCTTT. The chain carries TRBV6-2 or TRBV6-3 and TRBJ1-1; D might be TRBD1 (5 bases). Trimming shortened V by 5 bases and J by 5 bases, and 12 bases separated the two germline ends. Per the germline V gene, CDR1 is MNHEY and CDR2 is SVGEGT. The CDR3 loop spans 13 amino acids.

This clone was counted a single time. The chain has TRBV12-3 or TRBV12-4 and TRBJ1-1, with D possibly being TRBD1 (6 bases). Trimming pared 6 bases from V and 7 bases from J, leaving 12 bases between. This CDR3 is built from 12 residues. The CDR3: CASSLGTSEAFF. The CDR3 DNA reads TGTGCCAGCAGCCTGGGGACAAGTGAAGCTTTCTTT.